This entry features one T cell receptor beta chain sequence. This sample was included in a study of T cell responses to AZD1222 COVID-19 vaccine. Using immunoSEQ multiplex PCR, the repertoire was profiled, and TCRdb retains in-frame clones only, with some absent. The data show roughly 130,000 clones, 85% to 95% seen once. This TCR derives from an adult in good health. This sample comprised peripheral blood, obtained on day 0 of AZD1222 vaccination.

The CDR3 bases are TGTGCCAGCTCAGGCGGGGCCCAAGAGACCCAGTACTTC. It codes for CASSGGAQETQYF. This chain joins TRBV18 and TRBJ2-5; the D gene is possibly TRBD2 (6 bases). The CDR3 covers 13 residues. Germline loops: CDR1 KGHSH, CDR2 LQKENI. Trimming took 5 bases from V and 1 from J, leaving 8 bases between them. Complete variable domain (other parts from reference TRBV18 and TRBJ2-5): NAGVMQNPRHLVRRRGQEARLRCSPMKGHSHVYWYRQLPEEGLKFMVYLQKENIIDESGMPKERFSAEFPKEGPSILRIQQVVRGDSAAYFCASSGGAQETQYFGPGTRLLVL.